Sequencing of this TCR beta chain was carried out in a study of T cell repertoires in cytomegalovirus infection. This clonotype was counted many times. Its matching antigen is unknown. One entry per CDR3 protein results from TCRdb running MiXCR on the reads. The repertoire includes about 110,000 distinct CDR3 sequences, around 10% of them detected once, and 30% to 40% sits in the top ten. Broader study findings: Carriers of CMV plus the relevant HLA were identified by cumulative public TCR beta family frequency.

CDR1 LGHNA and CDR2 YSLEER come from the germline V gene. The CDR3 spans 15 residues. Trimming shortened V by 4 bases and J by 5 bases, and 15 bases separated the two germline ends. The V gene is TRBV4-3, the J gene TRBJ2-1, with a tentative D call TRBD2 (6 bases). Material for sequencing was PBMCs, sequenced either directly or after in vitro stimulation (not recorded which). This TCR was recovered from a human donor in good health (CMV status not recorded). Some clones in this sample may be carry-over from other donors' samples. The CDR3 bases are TGCGCCAGCAGCCGACTTGGAACTAGCCACAATGAGCAGTTCTTC. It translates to CASSRLGTSHNEQFF.